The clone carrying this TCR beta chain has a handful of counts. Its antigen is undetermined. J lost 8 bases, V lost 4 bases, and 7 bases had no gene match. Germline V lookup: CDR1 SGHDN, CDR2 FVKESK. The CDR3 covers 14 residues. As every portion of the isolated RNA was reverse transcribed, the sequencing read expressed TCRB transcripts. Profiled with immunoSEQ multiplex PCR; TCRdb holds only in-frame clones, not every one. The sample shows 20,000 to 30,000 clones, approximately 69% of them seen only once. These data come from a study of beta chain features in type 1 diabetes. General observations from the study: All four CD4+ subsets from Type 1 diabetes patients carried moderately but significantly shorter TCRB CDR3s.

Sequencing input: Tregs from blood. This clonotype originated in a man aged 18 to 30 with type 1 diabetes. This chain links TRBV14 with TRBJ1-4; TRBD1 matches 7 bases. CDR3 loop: CASSRRTGGEKLFF. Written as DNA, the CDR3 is TGTGCCAGCAGCCGACGGACAGGCGGGGAAAAACTGTTTTTT.